This entry lists 9 T cell receptor beta chains sequenced from one sample in a study of blood T cell repertoires in COVID-19. Sequencing used immunoSEQ multiplex PCR; TCRdb keeps in-frame clones, though not all of them. The sample records just over 95,000 clones, 75% to 95% being singletons. The material sequenced was peripheral blood. The receptors here all came from a man between 60 and 70 years old with acute or convalescent COVID-19.

The J gene is TRBJ1-2, the V gene TRBV20-1; TRBD1 aligns across 7 bases. Germline V gives CDR1 DFQATT, CDR2 SNEGSKA (reference sequence). The CDR3 is 12 residues long. The V and J ends lost 3 bases and 4 bases, in that order; junction bases with no gene match: 2. DNA of the CDR3: TGCAGTGCTAGTCGGACAGGCTATGGCTACACCTTC. Its translation is CSASRTGYGYTF.

This clone was observed a few times. The rearrangement joins TRBV5-6 to TRBJ1-5; a weak D match, TRBD1 (6 bases). The CDR3 is 15 residues long. The germline CDR1 and CDR2 sequences are SGHDT and YYEEEE. V was trimmed by 4 bases and J by 3 bases, leaving 14 bases between them. Here the CDR3 DNA reads TGTGCCAGCAGCCTGAGACAGGTGGACAATCAGCCCCAGCATTTT. Amino acid sequence: CASSLRQVDNQPQHF.

V and J are TRBV6-5 and TRBJ2-2; D is unresolved. This CDR3 has 15 residues. V was pared by 3 bases and J by 7 bases, with 15 bases between. Germline CDR1 is MNHEY and CDR2 is SVGAGI. The CDR3 DNA sequence: TGTGCCAGCAGTTATCTCAACTACTTGGACGGGGAGCTGTTTTTT. It encodes CASSYLNYLDGELFF.

The chain combines TRBV10-2 with TRBJ1-2; D perhaps matches TRBD1 (6 bases). CDR1 and CDR2 from the germline V gene are WSHSY and SAAADI. CDR3 size: 13 residues. V was shortened by 2 bases and J by 8 bases, with 12 bases between the two germline ends. Written as DNA, the CDR3 is TGCGCCAGCAGTGAGGAGGACAGTCGGGGCTACACCTTC. As protein: CASSEEDSRGYTF.

In DNA form, the CDR3 reads TGTGCCAGCAGAAGGGGTGCTAATGAAAAACTGTTTTTT. Its protein product is CASRRGANEKLFF. V gene TRBV12-3 or TRBV12-4 combines with J gene TRBJ1-4; D is possibly TRBD1 (5 bases). This CDR3 region has 13 residues. Trimming removed 6 bases at V and 3 bases at J, with 8 bases between.

This clone was seen more than once but under ten times. The CDR3 sequence is CASSGGGGHYNEQFF. The CDR3 nucleotides are TGTGCCAGCAGTGGTGGCGGGGGCCACTACAATGAGCAGTTCTTC. This sequence joins TRBV2 and TRBJ2-1; weak D call: TRBD2 (7 bases). Germline V gene data show CDR1 as SNHLY and CDR2 as FYNNEI. CDR3 size: 15 residues. Trimming shortened V by 4 bases and J by 3 bases, and 13 bases separated the two germline ends.

This clone was picked up a small number of times. V is TRBV5-4 and J is TRBJ1-1; 11 bases map to TRBD1. Trimming at V came to 4 bases and at J to 0 bases, leaving 8 bases not matched to a gene. Germline V gene sequence: CDR1 SGHNT, CDR2 YYREEE (reference sequence). The CDR3 runs 17 residues. CDR3 residues: CASSPWTGGNMNTEAFF. The CDR3 nucleotides are TGTGCCAGCAGCCCATGGACAGGGGGCAACATGAACACTGAAGCTTTCTTT.

This clone was observed a few times. This same CDR3 is encoded by further DNA sequences in the sample. The chain links TRBV18 to TRBJ1-1; 8 positions agree with TRBD1. This CDR3 has 13 amino acids. Losses at the gene ends were 9 bases for V and 1 base for J; bases not matched to a gene: 4. CDR1 is KGHSH, CDR2 LQKENI, per germline. The CDR3 coding sequence is TGTGCCAGTTCGGGACAGGCGAACACTGAAGCTTTCTTT. This sequence encodes CASSGQANTEAFF.

This sequence joins TRBV18 and TRBJ1-1; D is perhaps TRBD1 (6 bases). V was shortened by 6 bases and J by 2 bases, with 13 bases between the two germline ends. Germline lookup yields CDR1 KGHSH and CDR2 LQKENI. The CDR3 consists of 14 residues. The CDR3 sequence is CASSLDRLNTEAFF. The CDR3 coding sequence is TGTGCCAGCTCCCTTGACAGGTTAAACACTGAAGCTTTCTTT.